The 27 T cell receptor beta chains listed next were all sequenced from one sample in a study of cytomegalovirus exposure and HLA in healthy donors. The PCR employed 60 Vbeta primers together with 13 Jbeta primers. The assay was immunoSEQ multiplex PCR, and TCRdb's table has in-frame clones only and misses some. The table includes some 85,000 clones, roughly 70% detected once. Sequences were obtained from PBMCs. The receptors derive from a middle-aged man in good health and CMV-seronegative.

This chain links TRBV7-9 with TRBJ2-5; D is unresolved. CDR1 and CDR2 from the germline V gene are SEHNR and FQNEAQ (reference sequence). The CDR3 contains 13 residues. The V and J ends lost 5 bases and 2 bases respectively, with 9 bases between them. The CDR3 is CASSRPVQETQYF. CDR3 nucleotides: TGTGCCAGCAGCCGTCCCGTACAAGAGACCCAGTACTTC.

The chain combines TRBV7-9 with TRBJ2-1, with 14 bases matching TRBD2. Looked up from germline, CDR1 is SEHNR and CDR2 is FQNEAQ (reference sequence). Trimming at V came to 3 bases and at J to 3 bases, leaving 4 bases not matched to a gene. The CDR3 has 17 residues. The CDR3 reads CASSFLGTSGGYNEQFF. CDR3 DNA: TGTGCCAGCAGCTTTTTGGGGACTAGCGGGGGCTACAATGAGCAGTTCTTC.

The V and J genes are TRBV9 and TRBJ2-3; D call uncertain. Germline CDR1 reads SGDLS; CDR2 reads YYNGEE. The CDR3 loop spans 16 amino acids. Trimming shortened V by 3 bases and J by 0 bases, and 14 bases separated the two germline ends. CDR3 coding DNA: TGTGCCAGCAGCGCTCACCCCTATATTAGCACAGATACGCAGTATTTT. It specifies CASSAHPYISTDTQYF.

The chain links TRBV15 to TRBJ1-6, with D tentatively TRBD1 (6 bases). V was cut by 0 bases and J by 7 bases, with 13 bases left in between. CDR3 length equals 16 residues. CDR1 and CDR2 (germline): LNHNV, YYDKDF (reference sequence). The CDR3 region is CATSRDPGTKNSPLHF. The CDR3 DNA follows: TGTGCCACCAGCAGAGATCCCGGGACAAAGAATTCACCCCTCCACTTT.

J is TRBJ2-5 and V is TRBV5-6; D remains unclear. Germline V CDR1 and CDR2: SGHDT, YYEEEE. The CDR3 sequence is 13 residues long. The V end lost 0 bases, the J end lost 5 bases, and 8 bases lay between the germline ends. This CDR3 reads CASSLAGMETQYF. In nucleotides, the CDR3 is TGTGCCAGCAGCTTGGCAGGAATGGAGACCCAGTACTTC. Drawing the rest from reference TRBV5-6 and TRBJ2-5, the complete variable domain is DAGVTQSPTHLIKTRGQQVTLRCSPKSGHDTVSWYQQALGQGPQFIFQYYEEEERQRGNFPDRFSGHQFPNYSSELNVNALLLGDSALYLCASSLAGMETQYFGPGTRLLVL.

The V gene is TRBV5-1, the J gene TRBJ2-2; TRBD2 matches 8 bases. The V segment lost 0 bases and the J segment 2 bases; nucleotides outside the gene matches: 3. The CDR3 covers 16 residues. CDR1 SGHRS and CDR2 YFSETQ come from the germline V gene. This chain's CDR3 is CASSLARGANTGELFF. The CDR3 bases are TGCGCCAGCAGCTTGGCGCGGGGGGCTAACACCGGGGAGCTGTTTTTT.

The CDR3 here is CASSHDPGAGYTF. The CDR3 DNA follows: TGTGCCAGCAGCCATGACCCCGGAGCGGGCTACACCTTC. The chain couples TRBV7-9 to TRBJ1-2; D unresolved. Germline CDR1 and CDR2: SEHNR and FQNEAQ (reference sequence). Trimming shortened V by 5 bases and J by 8 bases, and 15 bases separated the two germline ends. This CDR3 is 13 amino acids long.

The V and J genes are TRBV7-9 and TRBJ2-7; TRBD2 agrees at 10 bases. Germline lookup yields CDR1 SEHNR and CDR2 FQNEAQ (reference sequence). Trimming at V came to 3 bases and at J to 2 bases, leaving 7 bases not matched to a gene. CDR3 length: 16 amino acids. CDR3 sequence: CASSFSPGLATYEQYF. Written as DNA, the CDR3 is TGTGCCAGCAGCTTCTCTCCGGGACTAGCGACCTACGAGCAGTACTTC.

This chain uses TRBV7-9 with TRBJ2-5; TRBD1 aligns across 8 bases. The better agreement between TRBJ2-7 and the DNA end casts doubt on the J call. Germline V CDR1 and CDR2: SEHNR, FQNEAQ (reference sequence). The CDR3 length is 16 residues. The CDR3 here is CASSLGVTGDTYEQYF. In nucleotides, the CDR3 is TGTGCCAGCAGCTTAGGAGTGACAGGGGATACCTACGAGCAGTACTTC.

This clone was counted only a few times. The chain combines TRBV18 with TRBJ2-7; tentatively, D is TRBD1 (6 bases). Germline values: CDR1 KGHSH, CDR2 LQKENI. This CDR3 has 13 residues. Trimming removed 2 bases at V and 6 bases at J, with 11 bases between. The CDR3 reads CASSPGPTGEQYF. In DNA form, the CDR3 reads TGTGCCAGCTCACCAGGGCCGACAGGCGAGCAGTACTTC.

This rearrangement joins TRBV5-8 to TRBJ1-1; a weak D match, TRBD1 (6 bases). The germline V gene encodes CDR1 SGHTS and CDR2 YDEGEE. V was trimmed by 5 bases and J by 6 bases, leaving 14 bases between them. The CDR3 covers 13 residues. The CDR3 coding sequence is TGTGCCAGCAGAGTCAGGGGTTATTCTGAAGCTTTCTTT. It codes for CASRVRGYSEAFF.

The V and J genes are TRBV5-1 and TRBJ2-5; the match to TRBD1 covers 9 bases. Looked up from germline, CDR1 is SGHRS and CDR2 is YFSETQ. The CDR3 is made up of 19 amino acids. V lost 3 bases and J lost 5; bases outside the gene matches: 20. Here the CDR3 reads CASSWAGTGTPHGGETQYF. The CDR3 DNA sequence: TGCGCCAGCAGCTGGGCCGGGACAGGGACCCCTCACGGGGGCGAGACCCAGTACTTC.

The chain employs TRBV4-3 and TRBJ1-1; 8 bases align to TRBD1. The CDR3 has 15 amino acids. The germline V gene has CDR1 LGHNA and CDR2 YSLEER. V shed 0 bases, J shed 11 bases, and the junction held 11 bases outside the gene matches. The CDR3 DNA reads TGCGCCAGCAGCCAAGAAGGGACAGGTGCCTGTTGGGCTTTCTTT. Its translation: CASSQEGTGACWAFF.

The V and J genes are TRBV5-4 and TRBJ2-3, with TRBD1 as a possible D gene (6 bases). Trimming left V 4 bases short and J 5 bases short, with 11 bases between. The CDR3 loop spans 13 amino acids. CDR1 and CDR2 from the germline V gene are SGHNT and YYREEE (reference sequence). The CDR3 DNA is TGTGCCAGCAGCCCATGGACAGTAGATACGCAGTATTTT. This encodes CASSPWTVDTQYF.

The chain couples TRBV29-1 to TRBJ2-7; 7 bases are shared with TRBD2. There are 13 residues in the CDR3. J lost 4 bases, V lost 6 bases, and 9 bases had no gene match. Looked up from germline, CDR1 is SQVTM and CDR2 is ANQGSEA. The CDR3 region has the DNA TGCAGCGTGGGGGGGTGGCAGATTTACGAGCAGTACTTC. It yields the protein CSVGGWQIYEQYF.

The rearrangement joins TRBV27 to TRBJ1-1, with D maybe TRBD1 (5 bases). Germline CDR1 and CDR2: MNHEY and SMNVEV (reference sequence). Deletions cut 6 bases from V and 6 bases from J, with 20 bases between. This CDR3 has 15 amino acids. This chain's CDR3 is CASSPSVSGFAEAFF. CDR3 sequence (DNA): TGTGCCAGCAGCCCATCCGTTTCAGGGTTCGCTGAAGCTTTCTTT.

The V call is TRBV11-2, the J call TRBJ2-7; TRBD2 might be the D (5 bases). The ends were cut back, 4 bases at V and 5 bases at J, with 12 bases in the middle. The CDR3 loop spans 13 amino acids. CDR1 and CDR2 (germline): SGHAT, FQNNGV. The CDR3 sequence: CASSSFGKDEQYF. CDR3 in DNA: TGTGCCAGCAGCTCGTTCGGGAAGGACGAGCAGTACTTC.

The V gene is TRBV27, the J gene TRBJ1-5; TRBD1 matches at 11 bases. J was trimmed by 7 bases and V by 2 bases; bases with no gene match: 1. Germline CDR1 is MNHEY and CDR2 is SMNVEV (reference sequence). This CDR3 comprises 14 residues. The CDR3 sequence: CASSLGQGAQPQHF. CDR3 nucleotides: TGTGCCAGCAGTTTAGGACAGGGGGCGCAGCCCCAGCATTTT.

V gene TRBV5-1 combines with J gene TRBJ2-5; 9 nucleotides match TRBD2. Germline-derived CDR1 and CDR2 are SGHRS and YFSETQ. This CDR3 contains 17 residues. V lost 4 bases and J lost 5; bases outside the gene matches: 15. The CDR3 loop reads CASSPSPSSGVGETQYF. Here the CDR3 DNA reads TGCGCCAGCAGCCCTTCCCCCTCTAGCGGGGTAGGGGAGACCCAGTACTTC.

The V and J genes are TRBV7-2 and TRBJ1-4; D may be TRBD1 (5 bases). The germline CDR1 and CDR2 sequences are SGHTA and FQGNSA. The CDR3 totals 17 residues. V was trimmed by 2 bases and J by 8 bases, leaving 21 bases between them. As DNA, the CDR3 is TGTGCCAGCAGCTTATCACGAGAGGCAGGGTTGGGGGAAAAACTGTTTTTT. Encoded protein: CASSLSREAGLGEKLFF.

This chain joins TRBV13 and TRBJ2-2; D perhaps matches TRBD1 (5 bases). The DNA end favors TRBJ1-3, so the J call may be wrong. The CDR3 loop spans 14 amino acids. CDR1 and CDR2 (germline): PRHDT, FYEKMQ (reference sequence). The CDR3 spells CASSLENRGNTIYF. CDR3 sequence (DNA): TGTGCCAGCAGCTTAGAAAACAGGGGAAACACCATATATTTT.

Comment on this clone: The same CDR3 can be traced to other DNA sequences in this sample. The rearrangement joins TRBV6-4 to TRBJ2-7, with 10 positions matching TRBD1. The CDR3 is 13 residues long. V was clipped by 6 bases and J by 3 bases; unmatched bases: 2. Germline V gene lookup returns CDR1 MRHNA and CDR2 SNTAGT. CDR3 nucleotides: TGTGCCAGCAGCCGGGACAGGGGCTACGAGCAGTACTTC. As protein: CASSRDRGYEQYF.

The J gene is TRBJ2-3, the V gene TRBV19, with 12 bases identical to TRBD2. This CDR3 spans 17 amino acids. V lost 6 bases, J lost 0 bases, and 7 bases stayed unmatched. In germline, CDR1 is LNHDA, CDR2 SQIVND (reference sequence). CDR3: CASSPNGLAGSTDTQYF. The CDR3 DNA follows: TGTGCCAGTAGCCCAAACGGACTAGCGGGGAGCACAGATACGCAGTATTTT.

The chain joins TRBV7-2 to TRBJ1-2; 7 bases map to TRBD1. This CDR3 comprises 14 residues. The germline gives CDR1 SGHTA, CDR2 FQGNSA. After removal of 1 base from V and 7 bases from J, the junction contained 6 bases not matched to a gene. The CDR3 reads CASSLGQGLSGYTF. The CDR3 nucleotides are TGTGCCAGCAGCTTAGGACAGGGCTTAAGTGGCTACACCTTC.

The chain recombines TRBV5-1 with TRBJ2-3, with D possibly matching TRBD2 (6 bases). The V end lost 6 bases, the J end lost 5 bases, and 7 bases lay between the germline ends. This CDR3 has 11 amino acids. Germline lookup yields CDR1 SGHRS and CDR2 YFSETQ. The CDR3 spells CASMEGDTQYF. As DNA, the CDR3 is TGCGCCAGCATGGAGGGAGATACGCAGTATTTT.

This chain links TRBV2 with TRBJ2-7; D possibly corresponds to TRBD2 (5 bases). This CDR3 is built from 12 residues. Germline V lookup: CDR1 SNHLY, CDR2 FYNNEI. V gave up 7 bases and J gave up 3 bases, with 10 bases separating them. For the CDR3, the DNA is TGTGCCAGCAAACGGGATCTCTACGAGCAGTACTTC. This translates into CASKRDLYEQYF.

This clone was observed a handful of times. The chain combines TRBV5-1 with TRBJ1-3; D possibly corresponds to TRBD1 (6 bases). V was cut by 2 bases and J by 4 bases, with 22 bases left in between. This CDR3 comprises 18 residues. Germline V gene sequence: CDR1 SGHRS, CDR2 YFSETQ. In nucleotides, the CDR3 is TGCGCCAGCAGCTTAATCAGGGGTCCTGAAGATGGGGGAAACACCATATATTTT. This translates into CASSLIRGPEDGGNTIYF.